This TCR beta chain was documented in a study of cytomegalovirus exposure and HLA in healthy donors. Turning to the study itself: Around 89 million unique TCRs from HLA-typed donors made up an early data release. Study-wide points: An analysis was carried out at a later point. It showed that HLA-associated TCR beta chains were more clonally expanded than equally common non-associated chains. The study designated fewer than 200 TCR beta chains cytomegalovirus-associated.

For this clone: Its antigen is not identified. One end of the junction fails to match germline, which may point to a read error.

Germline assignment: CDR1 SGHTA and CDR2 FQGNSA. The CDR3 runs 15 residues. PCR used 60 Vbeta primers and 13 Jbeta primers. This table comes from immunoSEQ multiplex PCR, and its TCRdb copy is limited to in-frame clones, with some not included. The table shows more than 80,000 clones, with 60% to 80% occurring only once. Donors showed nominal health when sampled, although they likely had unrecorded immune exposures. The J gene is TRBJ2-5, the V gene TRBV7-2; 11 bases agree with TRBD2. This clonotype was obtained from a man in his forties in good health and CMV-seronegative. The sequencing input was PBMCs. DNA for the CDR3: TGTGCCAGCAGTCGACTAGCGGGGAACCAAGAGACTCAGTACTTC. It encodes CASSRLAGNQETQYF.